This T cell receptor (beta chain) was captured by sequencing in a study of vaccination and CD4 T cells after COVID-19. Sequence data for DNA of cultured CD4+ T cells were generated by the Oncomine TCR Beta short-read assay. TCRdb itself ran the PCR reads through MiXCR, one entry per CDR3 protein. The sample includes roughly 14,000 distinct CDR3 sequences, 20% to 30% of them seen just once. The treatment was: approximately nine-day PBMC culture with coronavirus spike peptide pools or control peptides (ViraFEST assay). Under the ViraFEST approach, antigen-specific T cells were expanded with peptide pools and TCRs subsequently sequenced. This clonotype is deemed medium-sized (0.01 to 0.1%). The antigen is not known. Notes on the study in general: It was observed that, in convalescent patients, a median roughly 85% of reactive clones arose only post-vaccination.

The sample was CD4+ T cells from blood, cultured in vitro, taken after SARS-CoV-2 vaccination. This sequence was found in a human donor who had recovered from COVID-19.

CDR3 residues: CASSPSGSGGSTSPLHF. CDR3 DNA: TGTGCCAGCTCACCCTCCGGTTCAGGGGGTTCAACTTCACCCCTCCACTTT. This rearrangement joins TRBV18 to TRBJ1-6; 7 nucleotides line up with TRBD1. Trimming removed 3 bases from V and 9 bases from J; junction bases left unmatched: 14. In germline, CDR1 is KGHSH, CDR2 LQKENI. The CDR3 is made up of 17 amino acids.